These T cell receptor beta chains were read from a single sample in a study of T cells in Graves' hyperthyroidism and ophthalmopathy. Each CDR3 protein is one row after TCRdb ran MiXCR on the multiplex PCR reads. Of about 640,000 distinct CDR3 sequences listed, around 21% are singletons. The source material was blood. All receptors derive from a man aged 25 to 40 with Graves' ophthalmopathy. CDR3s include the opening cysteine and the closing phenylalanine or tryptophan. D genes are given only for firm matches. The size field is filled for only some rows; it gives once, few, many or a size class.

cdr3_nt: TGCAGCGCCCTAACTGGCCGAGGGGAGCTGTTTTTT; cdr3_aa: CSALTGRGELFF; j_call: TRBJ2-2; d_call: .; v_call: TRBV29-1; cdr3_length: 12; clone_size: few
cdr3_nt: TGTGCCAGCTCACCGACGGGACAGGAGCCCAATGAGCAGTTCTTC; cdr3_aa: CASSPTGQEPNEQFF; j_call: TRBJ2-1; d_call: TRBD1; v_call: TRBV18; cdr3_length: 15; clone_size: many
cdr3_nt: TGTGCCAGCAGTTCCCTATTAGCGGGAGTTGATAATGAGCAGTTCTTC; cdr3_aa: CASSSLLAGVDNEQFF; j_call: TRBJ2-1; d_call: TRBD2; v_call: TRBV7-9; cdr3_length: 16; clone_size: few
cdr3_nt: TGTGCCAGCACTCCGACTAGCGGGAGACGGCAAGAGACCCAGTACTTC; cdr3_aa: CASTPTSGRRQETQYF; j_call: TRBJ2-5; d_call: TRBD2; v_call: TRBV6-1; cdr3_length: 16; clone_size: .
cdr3_nt: TGTGCCAGCAGCCCGGAGGGACTAGCGGGGTCAGATACGCAGTATTTT; cdr3_aa: CASSPEGLAGSDTQYF; j_call: TRBJ2-3; d_call: TRBD2; v_call: TRBV3-1; cdr3_length: 16; clone_size: many
cdr3_nt: TGTGCCACCTTAGGACAGGGTTGGTATGGCTACACCTTC; cdr3_aa: CATLGQGWYGYTF; j_call: TRBJ1-2; d_call: TRBD1; v_call: TRBV19; cdr3_length: 13; clone_size: .
cdr3_nt: TGTGCCAGCAGTTCCCGTCAGGGGCGTGGAAACACCATATATTTT; cdr3_aa: CASSSRQGRGNTIYF; j_call: TRBJ1-3; d_call: .; v_call: TRBV28; cdr3_length: 15; clone_size: .
cdr3_nt: TGTGCCAGCAGTTTCGGGGTGGGTTTAGCGGGAGTAGGAGATACGCAGTATTTT; cdr3_aa: CASSFGVGLAGVGDTQYF; j_call: TRBJ2-3; d_call: TRBD2; v_call: TRBV27; cdr3_length: 18; clone_size: many
cdr3_nt: TGCGCCAGCAACTTGGCCGACGGGTCCTACGAGCAGTACTTC; cdr3_aa: CASNLADGSYEQYF; j_call: TRBJ2-7; d_call: .; v_call: TRBV5-1; cdr3_length: 14; clone_size: many
cdr3_nt: TGTGCCAGCAGCCAAACTAGCGTCTCGGGGCATGAGCAGTTCTTC; cdr3_aa: CASSQTSVSGHEQFF; j_call: TRBJ2-1; d_call: TRBD2; v_call: TRBV7-3; cdr3_length: 15; clone_size: .
cdr3_nt: TGTGCCAGCAGTTACTCGAACCGGGGTCCGGCCTACGAGCAGTACTTC; cdr3_aa: CASSYSNRGPAYEQYF; j_call: TRBJ2-7; d_call: .; v_call: TRBV6-5; cdr3_length: 16; clone_size: many
cdr3_nt: TGTGCCAGCAGTGAAGCCCAGGGGGCCTACGAGCAGTACTTC; cdr3_aa: CASSEAQGAYEQYF; j_call: TRBJ2-7; d_call: TRBD1; v_call: TRBV6-1; cdr3_length: 14; clone_size: once
cdr3_nt: TGTGCCAGCGGCGAAGGGGGATCAGATACGCAGTATTTT; cdr3_aa: CASGEGGSDTQYF; j_call: TRBJ2-3; d_call: .; v_call: TRBV9; cdr3_length: 13; clone_size: few
cdr3_nt: TGCAGTGCGGGTGCGGCAGGTCCTAGAAAGTACTTC; cdr3_aa: CSAGAAGPRKYF; j_call: TRBJ2-7; d_call: .; v_call: TRBV20-1; cdr3_length: 12; clone_size: .
cdr3_nt: TGTGCCAGCAGCTCAAGGGGCGGTGGCCTCAACTACAATGAGCAGTTCTTC; cdr3_aa: CASSSRGGGLNYNEQFF; j_call: TRBJ2-1; d_call: .; v_call: TRBV7-3; cdr3_length: 17; clone_size: .
cdr3_nt: TGTGCCAGCAGCGTAGGGCGACTCTCGGATGGCTACACCTTC; cdr3_aa: CASSVGRLSDGYTF; j_call: TRBJ1-2; d_call: .; v_call: TRBV9; cdr3_length: 14; clone_size: few
cdr3_nt: TGTGCCAGCAGCCAAGAGGCCCGGGACAGGGTCAACAATGAGCAGTTCTTC; cdr3_aa: CASSQEARDRVNNEQFF; j_call: TRBJ2-1; d_call: TRBD1; v_call: TRBV3-1; cdr3_length: 17; clone_size: .
cdr3_nt: TGTGCCATCAGTGGGTCGGACAGGCCGCCCTATGGCTACACCTTC; cdr3_aa: CAISGSDRPPYGYTF; j_call: TRBJ1-2; d_call: TRBD1; v_call: TRBV10-3; cdr3_length: 15; clone_size: .
cdr3_nt: TGTGCCAGCAAAAGCGGGGAGACCCAGTACTTC; cdr3_aa: CASKSGETQYF; j_call: TRBJ2-5; d_call: .; v_call: TRBV6-1; cdr3_length: 11; clone_size: many
cdr3_nt: TGCGCCAGCAGCCAAGGACTTTTCGGGGGACAGCTCCAAGAGACCCAGTACTTC; cdr3_aa: CASSQGLFGGQLQETQYF; j_call: TRBJ2-5; d_call: .; v_call: TRBV4-1; cdr3_length: 18; clone_size: few
cdr3_nt: TGTGCCAGCAGAAGACTAGCGGGAGCTGGGGTGAACACCGGGGAGCTGTTTTTT; cdr3_aa: CASRRLAGAGVNTGELFF; j_call: TRBJ2-2; d_call: TRBD2; v_call: TRBV6-1; cdr3_length: 18; clone_size: .
cdr3_nt: TGTGCCTGGAGTCTTCTTTTTTCCTACAATGAGCAGTTCTTC; cdr3_aa: CAWSLLFSYNEQFF; j_call: TRBJ2-1; d_call: .; v_call: TRBV30; cdr3_length: 14; clone_size: many
cdr3_nt: TGTGCCAGCAGCCTGTCAGCTAGCGGGGGGAGGATCAATGAGCAGTTCTTC; cdr3_aa: CASSLSASGGRINEQFF; j_call: TRBJ2-1; d_call: TRBD2; v_call: TRBV11-2; cdr3_length: 17; clone_size: many
cdr3_nt: TGCAGTGCTAGAAAAGGGAGCAATCAGCCCCAGCATTTT; cdr3_aa: CSARKGSNQPQHF; j_call: TRBJ1-5; d_call: .; v_call: TRBV20-1; cdr3_length: 13; clone_size: few
cdr3_nt: TGTGCCTGGAGTCCGGACAGCCCCTACGAGCAGTACTTC; cdr3_aa: CAWSPDSPYEQYF; j_call: TRBJ2-7; d_call: .; v_call: TRBV30; cdr3_length: 13; clone_size: many
cdr3_nt: TGTGCCAGTTCCACAGGGGGTTGGCAGCCCCAGCATTTT; cdr3_aa: CASSTGGWQPQHF; j_call: TRBJ1-5; d_call: TRBD1; v_call: TRBV19; cdr3_length: 13; clone_size: .
cdr3_nt: TGTGCCATCAGGCCCCGGGAGGGACACCACGAGCAGTACTTC; cdr3_aa: CAIRPREGHHEQYF; j_call: TRBJ2-7; d_call: TRBD2; v_call: TRBV10-3; cdr3_length: 14; clone_size: many
cdr3_nt: TGTGCCAGTAAGACGCGACAGGGGGCTTTTCAGCCCCAGCATTTT; cdr3_aa: CASKTRQGAFQPQHF; j_call: TRBJ1-5; d_call: TRBD1; v_call: TRBV19; cdr3_length: 15; clone_size: few
cdr3_nt: TGTGCCAGCAGTGAAGAAGGGTTTGGAAACACCATATATTTT; cdr3_aa: CASSEEGFGNTIYF; j_call: TRBJ1-3; d_call: .; v_call: TRBV2; cdr3_length: 14; clone_size: many
cdr3_nt: TGCAGTGCTAGTCTTGCGGGAGCGGCCAAAAACATTCAGTACTTC; cdr3_aa: CSASLAGAAKNIQYF; j_call: TRBJ2-4; d_call: TRBD2; v_call: TRBV20-1; cdr3_length: 15; clone_size: few
cdr3_nt: TGTGCCAGCAGCTTGGGCCAGGGGTTGGGGCTAGCGCGTTACAATGAGCAGTTCTTC; cdr3_aa: CASSLGQGLGLARYNEQFF; j_call: TRBJ2-1; d_call: .; v_call: TRBV5-8; cdr3_length: 19; clone_size: few
cdr3_nt: TGTGCCAGCAGCGGGACTAGCGGGAGTATGGAGACCCAGTACTTC; cdr3_aa: CASSGTSGSMETQYF; j_call: TRBJ2-5; d_call: TRBD2; v_call: TRBV3-1; cdr3_length: 15; clone_size: few
cdr3_nt: TGTGCCAGCAGCCCAGGCGACAGTTATACTGAAGCTTTCTTT; cdr3_aa: CASSPGDSYTEAFF; j_call: TRBJ1-1; d_call: .; v_call: TRBV3-1; cdr3_length: 14; clone_size: many
cdr3_nt: TGCGCCAGCAGCCCGGACATGAGGTCCTACGAGCAGTACTTC; cdr3_aa: CASSPDMRSYEQYF; j_call: TRBJ2-7; d_call: .; v_call: TRBV5-1; cdr3_length: 14; clone_size: .
cdr3_nt: TGTGCCAGCAGCTTAGACACAGGGTATCGCGAGACCCAGTACTTC; cdr3_aa: CASSLDTGYRETQYF; j_call: TRBJ2-5; d_call: .; v_call: TRBV11-2; cdr3_length: 15; clone_size: many
cdr3_nt: TGTGCCAGCAGTTCCCCTTCAGGGGGCGTAGATACGCAGTATTTT; cdr3_aa: CASSSPSGGVDTQYF; j_call: TRBJ2-3; d_call: TRBD1; v_call: TRBV28; cdr3_length: 15; clone_size: .
cdr3_nt: TGCGCCAGCAGCGGTCAGGGGGTCTCTCCTGGGGCCAACGTCCTGACTTTC; cdr3_aa: CASSGQGVSPGANVLTF; j_call: TRBJ2-6; d_call: TRBD1; v_call: TRBV5-1; cdr3_length: 17; clone_size: .
cdr3_nt: TGTGCCAGCAAAGTTTCCCTCACTTCGTATGGCTACACCTTC; cdr3_aa: CASKVSLTSYGYTF; j_call: TRBJ1-2; d_call: .; v_call: TRBV28; cdr3_length: 14; clone_size: few
cdr3_nt: TGTGCCAGCAGTTATCATGGTACCCCCTACGAGCAGTACTTC; cdr3_aa: CASSYHGTPYEQYF; j_call: TRBJ2-7; d_call: .; v_call: TRBV6-2/TRBV6-3; cdr3_length: 14; clone_size: few
cdr3_nt: TGTGCCAGCAGCTCCCATGAGGGCCCCTACGAGCAGTACTTC; cdr3_aa: CASSSHEGPYEQYF; j_call: TRBJ2-7; d_call: .; v_call: TRBV6-1; cdr3_length: 14; clone_size: few
cdr3_nt: TGTGCCAGCAGCCCGGGGACAGGGGGAGTTTCACCCCTCCACTTT; cdr3_aa: CASSPGTGGVSPLHF; j_call: TRBJ1-6; d_call: TRBD1; v_call: TRBV7-8; cdr3_length: 15; clone_size: few
cdr3_nt: TGCGCCAGCAGCCTCGTAATAAGTAAGGGGGATACGCAGTATTTT; cdr3_aa: CASSLVISKGDTQYF; j_call: TRBJ2-3; d_call: .; v_call: TRBV4-1; cdr3_length: 15; clone_size: .
cdr3_nt: TGTGCCAGCAGCTTTACCACCGGGGAGCTGTTTTTT; cdr3_aa: CASSFTTGELFF; j_call: TRBJ2-2; d_call: .; v_call: TRBV7-3; cdr3_length: 12; clone_size: many
cdr3_nt: TGTGCCAGCAGCCTTTCGGGCCCAAACATTCAGTACTTC; cdr3_aa: CASSLSGPNIQYF; j_call: TRBJ2-4; d_call: .; v_call: TRBV7-2; cdr3_length: 13; clone_size: many
cdr3_nt: TGTGCCAGCAGGAACTTGCGGTACCAAGAGACCCAGTACTTC; cdr3_aa: CASRNLRYQETQYF; j_call: TRBJ2-5; d_call: .; v_call: TRBV28; cdr3_length: 14; clone_size: .
cdr3_nt: TGTGCCAGCAGGCAACGTGGCCTGAAGGACGGTCCCCAGCATTTT; cdr3_aa: CASRQRGLKDGPQHF; j_call: TRBJ1-5; d_call: .; v_call: TRBV6-2/TRBV6-3; cdr3_length: 15; clone_size: .
cdr3_nt: TGTGCCAGCAGTCCGTTCGGGTCCGGACAGGGGTGGGGGGAGCAGTTCTTC; cdr3_aa: CASSPFGSGQGWGEQFF; j_call: TRBJ2-1; d_call: TRBD1; v_call: TRBV12-3/TRBV12-4; cdr3_length: 17; clone_size: .
cdr3_nt: TGTGCCAGCAGCTCGGGACCACCAAGCACAGATACGCAGTATTTT; cdr3_aa: CASSSGPPSTDTQYF; j_call: TRBJ2-3; d_call: .; v_call: TRBV7-9; cdr3_length: 15; clone_size: many